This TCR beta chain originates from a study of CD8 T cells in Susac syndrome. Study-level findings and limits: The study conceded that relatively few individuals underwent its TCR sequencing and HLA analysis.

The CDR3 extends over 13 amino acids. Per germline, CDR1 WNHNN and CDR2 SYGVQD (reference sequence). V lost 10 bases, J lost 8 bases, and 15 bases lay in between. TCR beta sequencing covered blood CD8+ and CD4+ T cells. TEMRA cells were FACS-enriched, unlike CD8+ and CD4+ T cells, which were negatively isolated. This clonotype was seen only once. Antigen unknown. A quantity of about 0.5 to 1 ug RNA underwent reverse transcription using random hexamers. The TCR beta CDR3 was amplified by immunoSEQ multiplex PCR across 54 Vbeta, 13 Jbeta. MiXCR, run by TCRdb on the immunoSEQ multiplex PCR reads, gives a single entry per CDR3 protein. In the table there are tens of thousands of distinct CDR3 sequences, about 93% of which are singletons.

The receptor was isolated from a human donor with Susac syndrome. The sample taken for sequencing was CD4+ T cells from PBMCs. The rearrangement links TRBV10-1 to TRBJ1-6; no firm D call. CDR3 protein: CATSYGFDSPLHF. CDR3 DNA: TGCGCCACCTCCTACGGTTTTGATTCACCCCTCCACTTT.